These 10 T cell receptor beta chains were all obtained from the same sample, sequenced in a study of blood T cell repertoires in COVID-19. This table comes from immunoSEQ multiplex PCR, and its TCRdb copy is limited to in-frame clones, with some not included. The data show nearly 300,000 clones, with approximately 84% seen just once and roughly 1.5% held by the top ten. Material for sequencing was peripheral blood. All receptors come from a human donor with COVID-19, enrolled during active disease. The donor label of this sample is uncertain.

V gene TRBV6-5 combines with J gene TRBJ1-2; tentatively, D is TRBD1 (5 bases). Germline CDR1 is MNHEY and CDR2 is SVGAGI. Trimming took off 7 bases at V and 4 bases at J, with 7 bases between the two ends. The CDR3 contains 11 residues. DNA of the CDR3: TGTGCCAGCAAGGGACTCTATGGCTACACCTTC. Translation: CASKGLYGYTF.

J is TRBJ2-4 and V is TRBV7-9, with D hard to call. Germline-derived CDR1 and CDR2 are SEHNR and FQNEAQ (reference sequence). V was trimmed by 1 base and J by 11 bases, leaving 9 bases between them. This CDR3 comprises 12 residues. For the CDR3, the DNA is TGTGCCAGCAGCTTAGACCCACAGCTTCAGTACTTC. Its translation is CASSLDPQLQYF.

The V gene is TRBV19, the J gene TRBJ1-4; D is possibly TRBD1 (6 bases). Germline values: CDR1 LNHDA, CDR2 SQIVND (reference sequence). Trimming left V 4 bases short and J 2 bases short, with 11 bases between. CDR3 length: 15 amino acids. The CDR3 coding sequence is TGTGCCAGTAGTAAGGTGACAGGTACTAATGAAAAACTGTTTTTT. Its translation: CASSKVTGTNEKLFF.

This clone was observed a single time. The CDR3 DNA reads TGCAGCGTTGCGGGAGTCTCCTACGAGCAGTACTTC. Translating it yields CSVAGVSYEQYF. This chain connects TRBV29-1 to TRBJ2-7; a weak D match, TRBD2 (6 bases). V was trimmed by 4 bases and J by 0 bases, leaving 7 bases between them. Germline V gene lookup returns CDR1 SQVTM and CDR2 ANQGSEA. This CDR3 comprises 12 residues.

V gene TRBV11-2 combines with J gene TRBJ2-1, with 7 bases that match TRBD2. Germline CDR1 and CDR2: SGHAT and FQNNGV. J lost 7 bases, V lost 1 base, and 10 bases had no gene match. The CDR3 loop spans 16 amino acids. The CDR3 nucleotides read TGTGCCAGCAGCTTAGTGGCGGGAGCTCCTTGGAATGAGCAGTTCTTC. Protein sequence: CASSLVAGAPWNEQFF. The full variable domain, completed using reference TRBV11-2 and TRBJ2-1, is EAGVAQSPRYKIIEKRQSVAFWCNPISGHATLYWYQQILGQGPKLLIQFQNNGVVDDSQLPKDRFSAERLKGVDSTLKIQPAKLEDSAVYLCASSLVAGAPWNEQFFGPGTRLTVL.

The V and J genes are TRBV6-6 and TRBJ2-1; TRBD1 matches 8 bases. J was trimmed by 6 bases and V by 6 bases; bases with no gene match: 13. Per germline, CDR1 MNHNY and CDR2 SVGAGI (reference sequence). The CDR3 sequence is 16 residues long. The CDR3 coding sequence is TGTGCCAGCAGGAGGTTCGAGACAGGGGTCCTCAATGAGCAGTTCTTC. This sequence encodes CASRRFETGVLNEQFF.

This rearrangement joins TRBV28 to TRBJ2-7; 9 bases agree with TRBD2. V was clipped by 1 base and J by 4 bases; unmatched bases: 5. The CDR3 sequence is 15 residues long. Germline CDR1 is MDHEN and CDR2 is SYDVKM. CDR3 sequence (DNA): TGTGCCAGCAGTTTATCGCTAGCGGGAATTTACGAGCAGTACTTC. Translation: CASSLSLAGIYEQYF.

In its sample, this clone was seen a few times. The CDR3 protein is CASSVDSPYTDTQYF. For the CDR3, the DNA is TGTGCCAGCAGCGTAGATAGTCCGTACACAGATACGCAGTATTTT. The V call is TRBV9, the J call TRBJ2-3; D is uncertain. CDR1 SGDLS and CDR2 YYNGEE come from the germline V gene. This CDR3 is 15 amino acids long. Trimming removed 0 bases from V and 2 bases from J, with 10 bases in between.

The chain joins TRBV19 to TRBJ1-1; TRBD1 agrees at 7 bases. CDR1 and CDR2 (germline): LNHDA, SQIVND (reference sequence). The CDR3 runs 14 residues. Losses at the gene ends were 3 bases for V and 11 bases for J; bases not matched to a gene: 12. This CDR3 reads CASSIGDSSIFAFF. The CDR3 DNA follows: TGTGCCAGTAGTATCGGGGACAGCTCGATTTTTGCTTTCTTT.

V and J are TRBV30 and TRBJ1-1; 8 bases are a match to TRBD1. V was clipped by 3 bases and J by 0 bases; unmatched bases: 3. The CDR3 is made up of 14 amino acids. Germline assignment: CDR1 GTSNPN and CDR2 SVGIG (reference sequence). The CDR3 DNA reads TGTGCCTGGAGGACAGGGGTCATGAACACTGAAGCTTTCTTT. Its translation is CAWRTGVMNTEAFF.